The sequence of this T cell receptor beta chain was determined in a study of blood T cell repertoires in COVID-19. The V end was cut by 5 bases, the J end by 7 bases, with 11 bases between. The CDR3 has 13 residues. Germline lookup yields CDR1 MDHEN and CDR2 SYDVKM. Clones were read by immunoSEQ multiplex PCR, and TCRdb kept only the in-frame ones, dropping some. The table lists 65,000 to 80,000 clones, roughly 80% of them singletons. The sequencing input was peripheral blood. The chain combines TRBV28 with TRBJ2-2, with D possibly being TRBD1 (5 bases). This sequence originates from a man in his fifties with acute or convalescent COVID-19. The CDR3 loop reads CASSPPGNGELFF. In DNA, the CDR3 is TGTGCCAGCAGTCCCCCAGGGAACGGGGAGCTGTTTTTT.